This T cell receptor beta chain was sequenced in a study of circulating tumor DNA in untreated peripheral T-cell lymphoma (dated by TCRdb to 2020 to 2022). A note on this clone: No cognate antigen has been identified for it. No per-base quality is available; no much larger clone lies one base away.

Reading from cysteine to phenylalanine, the CDR3 counts 13 amino acids. The sequence is cut down to CDR3 DNA, 39 bases in frame from base 1. According to the germline V gene, CDR1 reads SGHTA and CDR2 reads FQGNSA. Trimming removed 5 bases from V and 7 bases from J, leaving 15 bases between the germline ends. Library creation used the immunoSEQ multiplex PCR assay. TCRdb took this table from immuneACCESS and kept in-frame rearrangements with V and J called. Such tables lack part of the clones; where checked against another copy, unresolved V genes explain under half of the gap, and the rest is unexplained. The sample contains fewer than 7,500 clones, approximately 80% of them found a single time. The top ten hold under 30% of the sample. To identify tumor-specific TCR clonotypes, tumor tissue taken at baseline, before any treatment, was sequenced. To monitor patients with peripheral T-cell lymphoma who were getting frontline treatment on a trial, the study applied next-generation sequencing to T-cell receptor sequences.

The study at large found these results: Tumor-specific clonotypes turned up in roughly 73% of patients, identified from 86% of baseline tissues and from approximately 67% of baseline serum samples.

The chain was built from TRBV7-2 and TRBJ2-7; the D gene lacks a confident call. Sequencing was carried out using tumor tissue. The TCR originated in a human donor with peripheral T-cell lymphoma. The DNA is TGTGCCAGCAGCCATCCTGACTCCTCGGAGCAGTACTTC. It is translated as CASSHPDSSEQYF.